This T cell receptor beta chain was sequenced during a study of cytomegalovirus exposure and HLA in healthy donors. The study ran its PCR with 60 Vbeta and 13 Jbeta primers. Generated by immunoSEQ multiplex PCR, the TCRdb table keeps only in-frame clones and is missing some. Seen here are about 190,000 clones, approximately 87% observed once, and the top ten hold roughly 1.3%. Trimming took 0 bases from V and 0 from J, leaving 5 bases between them. The CDR3 is 14 amino acids. The V gene's germline CDR1 is LNHNV and CDR2 YYDKDF (reference sequence). This TCR was sampled from a man aged 30-40 years in good health and CMV-seronegative. The gene calls are TRBV15 and TRBJ1-1, with D unclear. Sequencing was done on a sample of PBMCs. CDR3 nucleotide sequence: TGTGCCACCAGCAGAGAATACATGAACACTGAAGCTTTCTTT. It translates to CATSREYMNTEAFF.